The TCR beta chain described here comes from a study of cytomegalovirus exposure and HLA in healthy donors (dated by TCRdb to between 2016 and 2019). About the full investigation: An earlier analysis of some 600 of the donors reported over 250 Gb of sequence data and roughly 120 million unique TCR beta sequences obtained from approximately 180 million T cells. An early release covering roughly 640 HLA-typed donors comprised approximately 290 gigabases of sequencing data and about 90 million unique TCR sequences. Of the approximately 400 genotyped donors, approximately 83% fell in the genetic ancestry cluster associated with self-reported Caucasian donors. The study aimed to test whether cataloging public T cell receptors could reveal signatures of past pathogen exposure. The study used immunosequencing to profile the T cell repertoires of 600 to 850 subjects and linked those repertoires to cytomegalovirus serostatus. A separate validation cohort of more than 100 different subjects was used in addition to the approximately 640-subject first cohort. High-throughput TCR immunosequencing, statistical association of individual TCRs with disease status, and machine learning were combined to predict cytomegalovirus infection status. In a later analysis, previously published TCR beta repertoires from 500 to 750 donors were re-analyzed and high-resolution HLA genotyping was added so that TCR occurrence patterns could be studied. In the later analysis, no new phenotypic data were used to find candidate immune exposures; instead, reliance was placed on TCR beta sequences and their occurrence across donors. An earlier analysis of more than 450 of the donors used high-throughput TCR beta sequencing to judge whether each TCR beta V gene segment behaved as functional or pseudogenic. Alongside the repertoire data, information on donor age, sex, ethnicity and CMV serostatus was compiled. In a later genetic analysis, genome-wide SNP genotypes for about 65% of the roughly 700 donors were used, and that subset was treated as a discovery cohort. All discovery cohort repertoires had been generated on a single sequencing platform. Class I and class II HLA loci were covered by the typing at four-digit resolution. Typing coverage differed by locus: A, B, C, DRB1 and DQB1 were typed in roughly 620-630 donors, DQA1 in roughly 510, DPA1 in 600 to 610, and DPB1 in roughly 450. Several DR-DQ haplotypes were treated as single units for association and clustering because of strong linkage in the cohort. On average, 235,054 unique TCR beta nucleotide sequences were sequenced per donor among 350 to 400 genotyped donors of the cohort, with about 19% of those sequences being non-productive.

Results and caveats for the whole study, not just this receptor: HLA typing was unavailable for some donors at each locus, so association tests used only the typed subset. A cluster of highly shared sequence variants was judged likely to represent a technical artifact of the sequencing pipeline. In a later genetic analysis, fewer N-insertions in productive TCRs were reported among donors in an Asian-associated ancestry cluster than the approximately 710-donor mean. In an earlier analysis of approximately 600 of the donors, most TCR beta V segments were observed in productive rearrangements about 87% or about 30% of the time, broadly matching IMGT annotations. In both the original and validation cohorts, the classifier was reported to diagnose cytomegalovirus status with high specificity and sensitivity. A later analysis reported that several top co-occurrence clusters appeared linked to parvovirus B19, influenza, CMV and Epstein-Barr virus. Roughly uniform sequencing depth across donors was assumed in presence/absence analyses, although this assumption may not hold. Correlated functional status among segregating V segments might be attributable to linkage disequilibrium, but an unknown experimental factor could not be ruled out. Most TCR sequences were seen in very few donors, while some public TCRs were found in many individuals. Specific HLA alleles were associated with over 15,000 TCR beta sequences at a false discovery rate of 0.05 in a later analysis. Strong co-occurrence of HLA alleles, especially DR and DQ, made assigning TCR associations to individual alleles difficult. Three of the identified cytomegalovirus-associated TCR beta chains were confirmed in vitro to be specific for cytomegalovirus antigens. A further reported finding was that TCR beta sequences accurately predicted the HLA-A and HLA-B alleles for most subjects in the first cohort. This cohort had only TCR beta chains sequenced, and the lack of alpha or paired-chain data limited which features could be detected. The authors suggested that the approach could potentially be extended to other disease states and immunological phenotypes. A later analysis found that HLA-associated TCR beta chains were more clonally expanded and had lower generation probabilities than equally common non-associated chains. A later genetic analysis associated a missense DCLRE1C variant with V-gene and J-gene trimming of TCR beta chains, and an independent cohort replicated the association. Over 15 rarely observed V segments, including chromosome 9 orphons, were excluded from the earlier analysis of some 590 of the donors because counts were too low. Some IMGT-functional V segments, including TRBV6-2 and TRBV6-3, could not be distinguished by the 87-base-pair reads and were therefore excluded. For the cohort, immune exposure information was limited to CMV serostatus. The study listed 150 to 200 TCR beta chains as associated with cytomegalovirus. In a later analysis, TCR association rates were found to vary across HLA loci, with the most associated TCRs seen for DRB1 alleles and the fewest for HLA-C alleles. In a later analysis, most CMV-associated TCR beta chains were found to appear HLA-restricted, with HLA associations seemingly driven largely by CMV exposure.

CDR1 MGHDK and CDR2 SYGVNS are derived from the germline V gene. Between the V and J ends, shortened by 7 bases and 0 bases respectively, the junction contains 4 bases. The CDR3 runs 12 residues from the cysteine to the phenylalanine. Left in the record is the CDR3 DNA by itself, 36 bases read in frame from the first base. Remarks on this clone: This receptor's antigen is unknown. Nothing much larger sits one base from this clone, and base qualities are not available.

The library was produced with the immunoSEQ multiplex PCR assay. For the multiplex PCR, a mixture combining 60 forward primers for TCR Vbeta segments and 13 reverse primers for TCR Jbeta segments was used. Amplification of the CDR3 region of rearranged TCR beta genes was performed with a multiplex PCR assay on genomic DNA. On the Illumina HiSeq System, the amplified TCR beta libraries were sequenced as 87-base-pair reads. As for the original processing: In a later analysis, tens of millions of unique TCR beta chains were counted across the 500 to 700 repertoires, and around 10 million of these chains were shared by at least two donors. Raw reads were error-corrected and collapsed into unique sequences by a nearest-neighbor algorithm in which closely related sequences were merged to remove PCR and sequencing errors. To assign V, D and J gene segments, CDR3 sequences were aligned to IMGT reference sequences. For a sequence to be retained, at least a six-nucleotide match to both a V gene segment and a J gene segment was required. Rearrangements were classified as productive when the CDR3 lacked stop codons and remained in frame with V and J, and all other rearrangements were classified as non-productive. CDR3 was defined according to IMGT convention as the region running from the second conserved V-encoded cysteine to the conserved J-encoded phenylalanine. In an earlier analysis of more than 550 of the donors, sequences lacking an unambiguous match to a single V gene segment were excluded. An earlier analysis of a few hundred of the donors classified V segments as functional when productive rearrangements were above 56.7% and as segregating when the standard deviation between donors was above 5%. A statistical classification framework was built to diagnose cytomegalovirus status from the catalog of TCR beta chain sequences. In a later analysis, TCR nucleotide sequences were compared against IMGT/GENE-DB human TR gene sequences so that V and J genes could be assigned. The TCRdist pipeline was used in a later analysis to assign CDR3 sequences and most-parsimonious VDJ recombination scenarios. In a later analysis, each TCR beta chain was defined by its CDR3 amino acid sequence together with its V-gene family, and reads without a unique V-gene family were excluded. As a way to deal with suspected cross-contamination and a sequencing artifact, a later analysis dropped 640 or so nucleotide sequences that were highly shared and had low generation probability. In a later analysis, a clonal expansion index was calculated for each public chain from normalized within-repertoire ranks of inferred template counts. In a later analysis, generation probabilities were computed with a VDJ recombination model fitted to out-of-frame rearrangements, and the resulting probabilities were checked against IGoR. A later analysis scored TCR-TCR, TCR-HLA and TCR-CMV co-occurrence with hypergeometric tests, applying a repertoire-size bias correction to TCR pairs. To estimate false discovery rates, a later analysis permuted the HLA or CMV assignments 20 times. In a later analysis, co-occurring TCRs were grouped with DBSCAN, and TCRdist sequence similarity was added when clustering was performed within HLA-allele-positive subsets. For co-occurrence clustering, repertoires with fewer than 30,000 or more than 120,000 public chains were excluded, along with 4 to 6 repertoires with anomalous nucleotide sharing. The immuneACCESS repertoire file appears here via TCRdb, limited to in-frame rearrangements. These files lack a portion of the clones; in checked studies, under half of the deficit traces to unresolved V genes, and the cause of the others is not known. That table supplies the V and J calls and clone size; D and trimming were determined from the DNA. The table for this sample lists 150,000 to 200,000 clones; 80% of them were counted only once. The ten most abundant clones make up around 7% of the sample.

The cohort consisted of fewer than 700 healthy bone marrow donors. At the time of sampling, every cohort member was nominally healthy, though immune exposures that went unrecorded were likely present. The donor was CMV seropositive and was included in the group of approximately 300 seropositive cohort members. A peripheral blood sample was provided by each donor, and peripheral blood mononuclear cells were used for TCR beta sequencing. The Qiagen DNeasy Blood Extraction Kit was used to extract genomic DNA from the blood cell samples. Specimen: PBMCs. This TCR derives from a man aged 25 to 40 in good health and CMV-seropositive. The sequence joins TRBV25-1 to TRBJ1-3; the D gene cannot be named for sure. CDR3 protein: CASTSSGNTIYF. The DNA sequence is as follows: TGTGCCAGCACCAGCTCTGGAAACACCATATATTTT.